The text below deals with one TCR beta chain. Its antigen is not known. Following extraction, RNA underwent reverse transcription to cDNA, which served as the sequencing template. Only in-frame clones appear in the TCRdb table, and some are missing; sequencing was by immunoSEQ multiplex PCR. The data hold over 150,000 clones, with around 50% observed a single time. This sample is part of a study of CD8+ T cells in alopecia areata. About the research overall: Each of the treated patients was given oral tofacitinib, 5 to 10 mg twice daily, for moderate-to-severe alopecia areata. Study-level points and caveats: Scalp repertoires also include resident alphabeta T cells from normal skin. In scalp and blood, many expanded lesional clones persisted during tofacitinib.

The V and J ends lost 0 bases and 3 bases respectively, with 10 bases between them. In germline, CDR1 is SGHRS, CDR2 YFSETQ. The length of the CDR3 is 14 residues. Treatment described: oral pan-JAK inhibitor, 5-10 mg twice daily. Researchers gathered lesional scalp punch biopsies and peripheral blood from patients with alopecia areata. The sequence was obtained from a human donor with alopecia areata. This specimen was CD8+ T cells sorted from blood, taken at week 24, from a patient treated with tofacitinib. The V call is TRBV5-1, the J call TRBJ2-7; D might be TRBD1 (6 bases). CDR3 sequence: CASSLGTVGYEQYF. CDR3 nucleotide sequence: TGCGCCAGCAGCTTGGGGACAGTGGGCTACGAGCAGTACTTC.